This T cell receptor beta chain appears in the sequencing data of a study of blood T cell repertoires in COVID-19. This clone has just a few counts. Assay: immunoSEQ multiplex PCR; the TCRdb copy retains only in-frame clones and omits some. The sample yields about 59,000 clones, approximately 78% seen once. The V gene end was trimmed by 2 bases and the J gene end by 11 bases; junction bases not matched to a gene: 10. CDR1 is MNHEY and CDR2 is SVGAGI in the germline V gene. The CDR3 contains 14 residues. Material: peripheral blood. The V call is TRBV6-5, the J call TRBJ1-1; 8 nucleotides align to TRBD1. The clonotype originates from a man older than 75 with acute or convalescent COVID-19. Written as DNA, the CDR3 is TGTGCCAGCAGTTACCGAAACCAGGGGGCGGTTGCTTTCTTT. Protein product: CASSYRNQGAVAFF.